These 27 T cell receptor beta chains share one sample of origin, sequenced in a study of blood T cell repertoires in COVID-19. Only in-frame clones appear in the TCRdb table, and some are missing; sequencing was by immunoSEQ multiplex PCR. The sample carries 200,000 to 250,000 clones, 88% recorded once. The sample taken for sequencing was PBMCs or T cells enriched from blood (not recorded which). These receptors were taken from a woman aged 25 to 39 who had recovered from COVID-19.

V gene TRBV14 combines with J gene TRBJ1-2, with D uncertain. This CDR3 spans 12 amino acids. Germline-derived CDR1 and CDR2 are SGHDN and FVKESK. The V gene lost 5 bases and the J gene lost 8 bases, with 12 bases spanning the gap. This chain's CDR3 is CASSFSGNGYTF. For the CDR3, the DNA is TGTGCCAGCAGCTTTAGCGGGAACGGCTACACCTTC.

The V gene is TRBV5-1, the J gene TRBJ2-1; 10 bases map to TRBD2. The junction had 9 bases not matched to a gene; V was cut back by 0 bases and J by 9 bases. The CDR3 runs 16 residues. CDR1 and CDR2 (germline): SGHRS, YFSETQ. The chain's CDR3 is CASSLAGVAGGSEQFF. CDR3 coding DNA: TGCGCCAGCAGCTTGGCCGGGGTAGCGGGGGGAAGTGAGCAGTTCTTC.

About this clone itself: Other DNA sequences of this sample code for an identical CDR3. The rearrangement links TRBV19 to TRBJ1-2; D not resolved. Trimming pared 3 bases from V and 2 bases from J, leaving 10 bases between. CDR3 size: 14 residues. Germline assignment: CDR1 LNHDA and CDR2 SQIVND (reference sequence). The CDR3 region is CASSIFRENYGYTF. The CDR3 nucleotides are TGTGCCAGTAGTATTTTCCGAGAGAACTATGGCTACACCTTC.

V is TRBV5-1 and J is TRBJ1-1, with D possibly matching TRBD1 (6 bases). Trimming stripped 2 bases from V and 4 bases from J, with 12 bases between. In germline, CDR1 is SGHRS, CDR2 YFSETQ. This CDR3 spans 14 amino acids. This CDR3 reads CASSLQGRVTEAFF. The CDR3 nucleotides are TGCGCCAGCAGCTTACAGGGAAGGGTCACTGAAGCTTTCTTT. Combining the CDR3 with reference TRBV5-1 and TRBJ1-1 gives the whole variable domain KAGVTQTPRYLIKTRGQQVTLSCSPISGHRSVSWYQQTPGQGLQFLFEYFSETQRNKGNFPGRFSGRQFSNSRSEMNVSTLELGDSALYLCASSLQGRVTEAFFGQGTRLTVV.

The J gene is TRBJ1-5, the V gene TRBV5-8; 8 nucleotides match TRBD1. Trimming took 4 bases from V and 3 from J; bases not matched to a gene: 6. This CDR3 contains 15 residues. Looked up from germline, CDR1 is SGHTS and CDR2 is YDEGEE. CDR3 in DNA: TGTGCCAGCAGCACCGACAGGGGCTTCAATCAGCCCCAGCATTTT. Encoded protein: CASSTDRGFNQPQHF.

The CDR3 nucleotides are TGTGCCAGCAGTTCCCGACAGGGGTTGACTGAAGCTTTCTTT. This codes for CASSSRQGLTEAFF. The chain couples TRBV6-6 to TRBJ1-1; TRBD1 aligns across 8 bases. Trimming cost V 4 bases and J 5 bases; bases outside gene matches: 6. This CDR3 contains 14 residues. In germline, CDR1 is MNHNY, CDR2 SVGAGI (reference sequence).

The chain couples TRBV2 to TRBJ1-1; D is possibly TRBD1 (5 bases). CDR3 length: 15 residues. CDR1 is SNHLY and CDR2 is FYNNEI in the germline V gene. Trimming took off 4 bases at V and 1 base at J, with 13 bases between the two ends. The CDR3 bases are TGTGCCAGCAGTGCCCTTGGGGCTCGGAACACTGAAGCTTTCTTT. Translating gives CASSALGARNTEAFF.

The chain employs TRBV28 and TRBJ2-1, with 9 bases aligning to TRBD1. Germline lookup yields CDR1 MDHEN and CDR2 SYDVKM. J gave up 0 bases and V 5 bases, and 2 bases lay outside the gene matches. The CDR3 is made up of 15 amino acids. CDR3 sequence (DNA): TGTGCCAGCAGTATGGACAGGGGCTCCTACAATGAGCAGTTCTTC. Protein sequence: CASSMDRGSYNEQFF.

The CDR3 DNA reads as TGTGCCACCAGTGATCCTAGCGGGGGGGTAAACATTCAGTACTTC. It translates to CATSDPSGGVNIQYF. J is TRBJ2-4 and V is TRBV24-1; 12 bases map to TRBD2. The CDR3 spans 15 residues. With 3 bases clipped from V and 6 bases from J, the junction kept 2 bases outside the gene matches. Germline V gene sequence: CDR1 KGHDR, CDR2 SFDVKD.

The rearrangement joins TRBV7-8 to TRBJ1-3; tentatively, D is TRBD1 (5 bases). The CDR3 consists of 18 residues. The V gene's germline CDR1 is SGHVS and CDR2 FQNEAQ. The V end lost 2 bases, the J end lost 1 base, and 18 bases lay between the germline ends. CDR3 sequence (DNA): TGTGCCAGCAGCTTACATCGACAGAAATTGGGTTCTGGAAACACCATATATTTT. This translates into CASSLHRQKLGSGNTIYF.

The chain uses TRBV5-1 and TRBJ2-5; TRBD1 is a possible D gene (6 bases). The CDR3 sequence is 17 residues long. CDR1 is SGHRS, CDR2 YFSETQ, per germline. The V and J ends lost 0 bases and 4 bases respectively, with 19 bases between them. The CDR3 is CASSLGTGHLVGETQYF. As DNA, the CDR3 is TGCGCCAGCAGCTTGGGGACGGGACACCTAGTCGGAGAGACCCAGTACTTC.

The CDR3 region is CASSRRLGLEAFF. CDR3 coding DNA: TGCGCCAGCAGCCGTAGGCTGGGCCTTGAAGCTTTCTTT. J is TRBJ1-1 and V is TRBV4-3, with D unclear. With 4 bases removed from V and 7 bases from J, the gap between germline ends came to 13 bases. Germline CDR1 LGHNA, CDR2 YSLEER. The CDR3 runs to 13 residues.

V usage is TRBV9 and J usage is TRBJ1-2; a weak D match, TRBD1 (6 bases). CDR3 length: 14 amino acids. The V gene's germline CDR1 is SGDLS and CDR2 YYNGEE. The ends were cut back, 2 bases at V and 4 bases at J, with 12 bases in the middle. CDR3 DNA: TGTGCCAGCAGCGTCTCAGGGGAGGGCTATGGCTACACCTTC. This codes for CASSVSGEGYGYTF.

The rearrangement links TRBV6-5 to TRBJ2-1, with 7 bases matching TRBD1. V was clipped by 0 bases and J by 5 bases; unmatched bases: 7. This CDR3 region has 16 residues. Germline V lookup: CDR1 MNHEY, CDR2 SVGAGI. The CDR3 nucleotides read TGTGCCAGCAGTTACTCGAGACAGGGAAAGAACAATGAGCAGTTCTTC. This encodes CASSYSRQGKNNEQFF.

This clone has just one count. The V gene is TRBV11-2, the J gene TRBJ1-1; tentative D call: TRBD1 (6 bases). In germline, CDR1 is SGHAT, CDR2 FQNNGV. CDR3 length: 13 residues. Trimming removed 3 bases from V and 6 bases from J, with 11 bases in between. The CDR3 sequence is CASSFFQGPEAFF. CDR3 nucleotides: TGTGCCAGCAGCTTCTTTCAGGGGCCTGAAGCTTTCTTT. Complete variable domain (other parts from reference TRBV11-2 and TRBJ1-1): EAGVAQSPRYKIIEKRQSVAFWCNPISGHATLYWYQQILGQGPKLLIQFQNNGVVDDSQLPKDRFSAERLKGVDSTLKIQPAKLEDSAVYLCASSFFQGPEAFFGQGTRLTVV.

The J gene is TRBJ1-5, the V gene TRBV6-4; D remains ambiguous. The length of the CDR3 is 13 residues. Deletions cut 5 bases from V and 6 bases from J, with 11 bases between. Looked up from germline, CDR1 is MRHNA and CDR2 is SNTAGT. The CDR3 DNA reads as TGTGCCAGCAGTCCTGGGGAGGGTCAGCCCCAGCATTTT. It translates to CASSPGEGQPQHF.

The chain couples TRBV6-6 to TRBJ1-2; D not certain. V gave up 4 bases and J gave up 4 bases, with 19 bases separating them. Germline V gene data show CDR1 as MNHNY and CDR2 as SVGAGI (reference sequence). This CDR3 has 16 residues. CDR3 bases: TGTGCCAGCAGTTCTACCAAGAGACGGAGTAGCTATGGCTACACCTTC. Protein: CASSSTKRRSSYGYTF.

The CDR3 sequence is CASSVEGATEAFF. Written as DNA, the CDR3 is TGTGCCAGCAGCGTAGAAGGGGCCACTGAAGCTTTCTTT. The gene calls are TRBV9 and TRBJ1-1, with D tentatively TRBD1 (5 bases). The CDR3 has 13 residues. Trimming cost V 0 bases and J 4 bases, with 7 bases left between them. The V gene's germline CDR1 is SGDLS and CDR2 YYNGEE.

This sequence joins TRBV9 and TRBJ2-7, with TRBD1 matching 9 bases. J gave up 2 bases and V 4 bases, and 4 bases lay outside the gene matches. The CDR3 is 14 amino acids. CDR1 SGDLS and CDR2 YYNGEE come from the germline V gene. CDR3 coding DNA: TGTGCCAGCAGCACCCGGGACAGGGCCTACGAGCAGTACTTC. Its translation is CASSTRDRAYEQYF. The entire variable domain, with the rest obtained from reference TRBV9 and TRBJ2-7, is as follows: DSGVTQTPKHLITATGQRVTLRCSPRSGDLSVYWYQQSLDQGLQFLIQYYNGEERAKGNILERFSAQQFPDLHSELNLSSLELGDSALYFCASSTRDRAYEQYFGPGTRLTVT.

This clone has at least ten counts. The chain links TRBV11-3 to TRBJ2-7; D is possibly TRBD1 (6 bases). The germline CDR1 and CDR2 sequences are SGHNT and YENEEA. This CDR3 has 13 amino acids. Trimming removed 1 base at V and 3 bases at J, with 7 bases between. Here the CDR3 reads CASSLGGRYEQYF. In DNA form, the CDR3 reads TGTGCCAGCAGCTTAGGGGGGCGCTACGAGCAGTACTTC.

The chain employs TRBV10-3 and TRBJ1-2; D gene unclear. Trimming took 6 bases from V and 0 from J, leaving 11 bases between them. Germline values: CDR1 ENHRY, CDR2 SYGVKD. The CDR3 extends over 14 amino acids. CDR3 sequence (DNA): TGTGCCATCAGGGAATCTCAGGCTAACTATGGCTACACCTTC. Its protein product is CAIRESQANYGYTF.

V and J are TRBV3-1 (or the pseudogene TRBV3-2) and TRBJ2-2; 7 nucleotides agree with TRBD2. The germline gives CDR1 LGHDT, CDR2 YNNKEL (reference sequence). This CDR3 comprises 15 residues. Losses at the gene ends were 5 bases for V and 0 bases for J; bases not matched to a gene: 3. The CDR3: CASSRGLANTGELFF. CDR3 bases: TGTGCCAGCAGCAGAGGACTAGCGAACACCGGGGAGCTGTTTTTT.

The V call is TRBV7-9, the J call TRBJ1-4; TRBD1 aligns across 7 bases. The CDR3 covers 16 residues. The germline CDR1 and CDR2 sequences are SEHNR and FQNEAQ (reference sequence). After removal of 2 bases from V and 4 bases from J, the junction contained 7 bases not matched to a gene. The DNA for the CDR3 is TGTGCCAGCAGCTTAAGAGGGACAGCGTTTAATGAAAAACTGTTTTTT. As protein: CASSLRGTAFNEKLFF.

The V and J genes are TRBV3-1 (or the pseudogene TRBV3-2) and TRBJ1-2; D unresolved. CDR3 length equals 16 residues. Trimming shortened V by 3 bases and J by 6 bases, and 20 bases separated the two germline ends. CDR1 is LGHDT, CDR2 YNNKEL, per germline (reference sequence). The CDR3, as DNA: TGTGCCAGCAGCCAGGACGCTTGGAGGCTCGCTGATGGCTACACCTTC. Translation: CASSQDAWRLADGYTF.

This chain joins TRBV3-1 (or the pseudogene TRBV3-2) and TRBJ1-1, with 9 positions matching TRBD1. Germline V gene lookup returns CDR1 LGHDT and CDR2 YNNKEL (reference sequence). With 4 bases clipped from V and 6 bases from J, the junction kept 3 bases outside the gene matches. CDR3 size: 13 residues. CDR3 loop: CASSPTGGAEAFF. The CDR3 DNA sequence: TGTGCCAGCAGCCCCACAGGGGGCGCTGAAGCTTTCTTT.

The chain employs TRBV19 and TRBJ1-2, with 9 bases identical to TRBD1. Per the germline V gene, CDR1 is LNHDA and CDR2 is SQIVND (reference sequence). With V trimmed by 5 bases and J by 4 bases, 5 bases remained unmatched. This CDR3 comprises 14 residues. For the CDR3, the DNA is TGTGCCAGTAGTGGACAGGGGAGACCCTATGGCTACACCTTC. It yields the protein CASSGQGRPYGYTF.

The chain couples TRBV25-1 to TRBJ1-4; D uncertain. CDR3 length: 14 residues. Germline loops: CDR1 MGHDK, CDR2 SYGVNS. The ends were cut back, 5 bases at V and 6 bases at J, with 13 bases in the middle. The CDR3 reads CASSSGRSDEKLFF. CDR3 DNA: TGTGCCAGCAGTTCGGGGAGATCGGATGAAAAACTGTTTTTT.